Following are 21 T cell receptor beta chains from one sample sequenced in a study of follicular helper T cells after annual influenza vaccination. Profiling relied on immunoSEQ multiplex PCR, and the TCRdb table lists in-frame clones only, not all of them. The data show approximately 11,000 clones, with about 84% seen just once and more than 0.7% held by the top ten. The sequenced sample was CXCR5- memory CD4+ T cells sorted from blood, obtained 6 weeks after influenza vaccination. Source of these receptors: an adult who received the influenza vaccine.

V is TRBV11-3 and J is TRBJ2-2; D remains ambiguous. CDR3 size: 13 residues. Germline V gives CDR1 SGHNT, CDR2 YENEEA. The germline V and J ends were trimmed by 5 bases and 3 bases, with 7 bases remaining between them. CDR3: CASSAQDTGELFF. CDR3 DNA: TGTGCCAGCAGCGCCCAGGACACCGGGGAGCTGTTTTTT.

In its sample, this clone was seen once. The chain uses TRBV5-4 and TRBJ2-3; D tentatively fits TRBD1 or TRBD2 (5 bases each). V shed 2 bases and J shed 3 bases, with 10 bases lying between them. Germline CDR1 SGHNT, CDR2 YYREEE (reference sequence). The CDR3 is 14 amino acids. The CDR3 nucleotides are TGTGCCAGCAGCTTACCGGGGCCTACAGATACGCAGTATTTT. Residues: CASSLPGPTDTQYF.

This sequence joins TRBV27 and TRBJ1-2; D is unresolved. The V gene's germline CDR1 is MNHEY and CDR2 SMNVEV (reference sequence). The V and J ends lost 5 bases and 0 bases respectively, with 10 bases between them. The CDR3 contains 14 residues. The CDR3 DNA reads as TGTGCCAGCAGTCGGGCAGCTGCTAACTATGGCTACACCTTC. Its protein product is CASSRAAANYGYTF.

The genes are TRBV7-2 and TRBJ2-3, with 8 bases matching TRBD2. The germline V gene has CDR1 SGHTA and CDR2 FQGNSA. Trimming took 3 bases from V and 4 from J; bases not matched to a gene: 6. The CDR3 has 15 amino acids. The CDR3 DNA follows: TGTGCCAGCAGCTTTGGCGGGGGGACCCCAGATACGCAGTATTTT. Protein sequence: CASSFGGGTPDTQYF. The full variable domain, in which reference TRBV7-2 and TRBJ2-3 provide the parts outside the CDR3, is GAGVSQSPSNKVTEKGKDVELRCDPISGHTALYWYRQSLGQGLEFLIYFQGNSAPDKSGLPSDRFSAERTGGSVSTLTIQRTQQEDSAVYLCASSFGGGTPDTQYFGPGTRLTVL.

This chain joins TRBV5-4 and TRBJ2-7; 12 positions agree with TRBD2. The CDR3 length is 16 residues. Germline assignment: CDR1 SGHNT and CDR2 YYREEE (reference sequence). V trimming: 4 bases; J trimming: 4 bases; junction bases outside the gene matches: 9. The CDR3 region has the DNA TGTGCCAGCAGCCCGGGCCTAGCGGGGGGGCCTTACGAGCAGTACTTC. This encodes CASSPGLAGGPYEQYF.

This clone turned up a few times. The genes are TRBV7-9 and TRBJ1-1; no clear D gene. In germline, CDR1 is SEHNR, CDR2 FQNEAQ (reference sequence). The CDR3 loop spans 12 amino acids. V was trimmed by 1 base and J by 6 bases, leaving 6 bases between them. The CDR3 region has the DNA TGTGCCAGCAGCTTAGGTGGAGCTGAAGCTTTCTTT. It is translated as CASSLGGAEAFF.

The V call is TRBV6-5, the J call TRBJ2-2; D remains unclear. Between the trimmed V and J ends, which lost 2 bases and 4 bases, there was a span of 8 bases. This CDR3 contains 14 residues. Germline CDR1 reads MNHEY; CDR2 reads SVGAGI. The CDR3 protein is CASSYQILTGELFF. The CDR3 nucleotides read TGTGCCAGCAGTTACCAAATACTCACCGGGGAGCTGTTTTTT.

In this sample, this clone turned up once. The V gene is TRBV30, the J gene TRBJ2-1; TRBD2 agrees at 8 bases. Germline V CDR1 and CDR2: GTSNPN, SVGIG (reference sequence). This CDR3 region has 13 residues. J gave up 3 bases and V 4 bases, and 2 bases lay outside the gene matches. The CDR3: CAWTGTSYNEQFF. In DNA, the CDR3 is TGTGCCTGGACAGGGACTAGCTACAATGAGCAGTTCTTC.

In its sample, this clone was seen a few times. The chain joins TRBV6-1 to TRBJ2-7, with unresolved D. V lost 4 bases to trimming and J lost 0 bases, with 13 bases between them. This CDR3 has 15 residues. Germline-derived CDR1 and CDR2 are MNHNS and SASEGT. CDR3 DNA: TGTGCCAGCAGTGGGCCCACGACGGCCTCCTACGAGCAGTACTTC. It codes for CASSGPTTASYEQYF.

The chain uses TRBV6-5 and TRBJ1-5, with D possibly TRBD1 on 5 matching bases. The CDR3 loop spans 15 amino acids. CDR1 and CDR2 (germline): MNHEY, SVGAGI. With 6 bases removed from V and 0 bases from J, the gap between germline ends came to 12 bases. The CDR3 DNA reads as TGTGCCAGCAGCCCCGGGGGACCTAGCAATCAGCCCCAGCATTTT. Translating it yields CASSPGGPSNQPQHF.

The J gene is TRBJ2-3, the V gene TRBV5-1; TRBD2 matches at 10 bases. The CDR3 totals 15 residues. The V gene's germline CDR1 is SGHRS and CDR2 YFSETQ. Trimming cost V 0 bases and J 6 bases; bases outside gene matches: 4. The CDR3 DNA reads as TGCGCCAGCAGCTTGGCGACTAGCGGGTCGGATACGCAGTATTTT. Its protein is CASSLATSGSDTQYF.

The chain links TRBV5-5 to TRBJ2-1; 7 bases map to TRBD2. The germline CDR1 and CDR2 sequences are SGHKS and YYEKEE (reference sequence). There are 16 residues in the CDR3. V lost 0 bases to trimming and J lost 7 bases; unmatched junction nucleotides: 10. The CDR3: CASSLAPGLQQNEQFF. The CDR3 nucleotides read TGTGCCAGCAGCTTGGCCCCGGGACTACAGCAAAATGAGCAGTTCTTC.

The chain combines TRBV28 with TRBJ2-3; a possible D gene is TRBD2 (6 bases). Trimming took 7 bases from V and 0 from J, leaving 14 bases between them. This CDR3 is built from 15 residues. CDR1 and CDR2 (germline): MDHEN, SYDVKM. The CDR3 DNA reads as TGTGCCAGCAAGCTAGGCGGGGCTAGCACAGATACGCAGTATTTT. This translates into CASKLGGASTDTQYF.

This chain uses TRBV5-1 with TRBJ2-5, with D tentatively TRBD2 (6 bases). From germline, CDR1 is SGHRS and CDR2 YFSETQ. V was clipped by 4 bases and J by 4 bases, with 14 bases between them. CDR3 length: 14 amino acids. CDR3 sequence (DNA): TGCGCCAGCAGCGTAGGACGGGGAGGAGAGACCCAGTACTTC. Translating gives CASSVGRGGETQYF.

The chain has TRBV23-1 and TRBJ1-5; no definite D call. TRBV23-1 is marked as an open reading frame, function uncertain. Trimming shortened V by 5 bases and J by 6 bases, and 11 bases separated the two germline ends. This CDR3 spans 13 amino acids. The CDR3 sequence: CASSMGGRQPQHF. In DNA form, the CDR3 reads TGCGCCAGCAGTATGGGAGGACGTCAGCCCCAGCATTTT.

The J gene is TRBJ1-1, the V gene TRBV19, with 8 nucleotides matching TRBD1. The CDR3 has 14 amino acids. Trimming cost V 6 bases and J 1 base; bases outside gene matches: 4. CDR1 and CDR2 from the germline V gene are LNHDA and SQIVND (reference sequence). CDR3 sequence reads: CASRNRGTNTEAFF. The CDR3, as DNA: TGTGCCAGTAGAAACAGGGGGACGAACACTGAAGCTTTCTTT. Filled out from reference TRBV19 and TRBJ1-1, the complete variable domain reads DGGITQSPKYLFRKEGQNVTLSCEQNLNHDAMYWYRQDPGQGLRLIYYSQIVNDFQKGDIAEGYSVSREKKESFPLTVTSAQKNPTAFYLCASRNRGTNTEAFFGQGTRLTVV.

The count of this clone is one. V gene TRBV28 combines with J gene TRBJ2-7; D ambiguous. V was trimmed by 4 bases and J by 1 base, leaving 2 bases between them. This CDR3 spans 11 amino acids. The germline gives CDR1 MDHEN, CDR2 SYDVKM. This CDR3 reads CASSSSYEQYF. CDR3 coding DNA: TGTGCCAGCAGTTCGTCCTACGAGCAGTACTTC.

The chain combines TRBV21-1 with TRBJ2-5; the D segment call TRBD2 is taken from the table without a DNA check. TRBV21-1 is flagged as a pseudogene. The CDR3 is 12 amino acids. The CDR3 is CASSKVIETQYF. The CDR3 DNA is TGTGCCAGCAGCAAAGTTATAGAGACCCAGTACTTC.

The genes are TRBV30 and TRBJ2-7, with D perhaps being TRBD1 or TRBD2 (6 bases each). V lost 2 bases and J 5 bases, leaving 25 bases between the germline ends. The CDR3 sequence is 17 residues long. Germline V gives CDR1 GTSNPN, CDR2 SVGIG (reference sequence). CDR3 in DNA: TGTGCCTGGAGTCCTGGAGGGGCAGGGGACCGTTTGGACGAGCAGTACTTC. This translates into CAWSPGGAGDRLDEQYF.

The chain joins TRBV15 to TRBJ2-7; D uncertain. The CDR3 is 15 amino acids. V was trimmed by 0 bases and J by 0 bases, leaving 9 bases between them. Germline CDR1 LNHNV, CDR2 YYDKDF (reference sequence). The CDR3 sequence is CATSRDQVSSYEQYF. The CDR3 bases are TGTGCCACCAGCAGAGATCAGGTATCCTCCTACGAGCAGTACTTC.

This clone was seen more than once but under ten times. This rearrangement joins TRBV4-2 to TRBJ2-5; D possibly corresponds to TRBD2 (7 bases). CDR1 LGHNA and CDR2 YNFKEQ come from the germline V gene. Trimming shortened V by 3 bases and J by 1 base, and 24 bases separated the two germline ends. The length of the CDR3 is 19 residues. The CDR3 DNA reads as TGTGCCAGCAGCCAGGGGATAGGGCCGAGGGGGGGTCGCCAAGAGACCCAGTACTTC. Amino acid sequence: CASSQGIGPRGGRQETQYF.